This is a list of T cell receptor beta chains from one sample in a study of cytomegalovirus exposure and HLA in healthy donors. TCRdb's table, derived via immunoSEQ multiplex PCR, lists solely in-frame clones and lacks some. The sample carries some 160,000 clones, around 78% recorded once. The sequenced material came from PBMCs. These receptors all come from a man between 40 and 49 years old in good health and CMV-seronegative. The CDR3 runs from the conserved cysteine through the conserved F or W. The D gene is left open where the match is weak. Expanded clones get a size class; other rows say once, few or many, or leave the size out.

clone_size,j_call,d_call,v_call,cdr3_nt,cdr3_aa
once,TRBJ2-7,-,TRBV19,TGTGCCAGTAGCGGGAGTTTGGTCCCGGGCGAGCAGTACTTC,CASSGSLVPGEQYF
once,TRBJ2-7,-,TRBV2,TGTGCCAGCAGTGGCTACTACGAGCAGTACTTC,CASSGYYEQYF
-,TRBJ2-3,TRBD2,TRBV27,TGTGCCAGCAGTTGGGGGACTAGCAGCACAGATACGCAGTATTTT,CASSWGTSSTDTQYF
-,TRBJ1-6,-,TRBV20-1,TGCAGTCCTAGATTATCACCCCTCCACTTT,CSPRLSPLHF
-,TRBJ2-2,TRBD2,TRBV7-3,TGTGCCAGCAGCTTAGGACTAGCGGGAAACGGGGAGCTGTTTTTT,CASSLGLAGNGELFF
-,TRBJ1-2,-,TRBV7-6,TGTGCCGGCCTTGAGCCGGGGGACTATGGCTACACCTTC,CAGLEPGDYGYTF
-,TRBJ2-7,TRBD2,TRBV4-1,TGCGCCAGCAGTTACCTAGCGGGGAGCTCCTACGAGCAGTACTTC,CASSYLAGSSYEQYF
-,TRBJ2-7,TRBD2,TRBV7-9,TGTGCCAGCAGACCTACTAGCGGGAGGGGGTCCTACGAGCAGTACTTC,CASRPTSGRGSYEQYF
-,TRBJ1-1,TRBD1,TRBV30,TGTGCCTGGAGTCCCCCCGGGACAGGGGGCACTGAAGCTTTCTTT,CAWSPPGTGGTEAFF
-,TRBJ1-3,TRBD1,TRBV18,TGTGCCAGCTCCAGGACAGGGGCCCGCTCTGGAAACACCATATATTTT,CASSRTGARSGNTIYF
-,TRBJ2-1,TRBD2,TRBV2,TGTGCCAGCAGTGAAGGGACTAGCAGATCCTACAATGAGCAGTTCTTC,CASSEGTSRSYNEQFF
-,TRBJ2-5,TRBD1,TRBV7-6,TGTGCCAGCAGCCTACGTTACAGGGGGGAGACCCAGTACTTC,CASSLRYRGETQYF
-,TRBJ1-1,-,TRBV7-9,TGTTCCAGCAGCCGCACAGGGCTAGTGGGGACTGAAGCTTTCTTT,CSSSRTGLVGTEAFF
-,TRBJ2-1,-,TRBV10-3,TGTGCCATCAGTGTGGAGGGAGATGAGCAGTTCTTC,CAISVEGDEQFF
-,TRBJ2-5,-,TRBV13,TGTGCCAGCAGCCAATGGACTTTCGGAGAGACCCAGTACTTC,CASSQWTFGETQYF
-,TRBJ1-1,-,TRBV5-4,TGTGCCAGCAGCTCCGTGGGGGCGAGGACTGAAGCTTTCTTT,CASSSVGARTEAFF
-,TRBJ2-4,-,TRBV6-5,TGTGCAAAAACTGACAGAAGTCTAGCCAAAAACATTCAGTACTTC,CAKTDRSLAKNIQYF
-,TRBJ2-5,TRBD2,TRBV6-1,TGTGCCAGCAGTGAAGCAGCGGGAGGGCAAGAGACCCAGTACTTC,CASSEAAGGQETQYF
-,TRBJ1-5,-,TRBV28,TGTGCCAGCAGTTTACTTCAGGGTCAAGGCCAGCCCCAGCATTTT,CASSLLQGQGQPQHF
-,TRBJ1-5,-,TRBV6-5,TGTGCCAGCAGCCTCGACAGTCTTTCATCCCAGCATTTT,CASSLDSLSSQHF
-,TRBJ1-2,TRBD1,TRBV5-1,TGCGCCAGCAGCAAAGATTCTAGTCAGGGGGTAGGCTACACCTTC,CASSKDSSQGVGYTF
-,TRBJ2-7,-,TRBV10-1,TGCGCCAGCAGTGGTAGTCGGAAAGGGGCCTACGAGCAGTACTTC,CASSGSRKGAYEQYF
-,TRBJ1-2,-,TRBV6-5,TGTGCCAGCAGAGCGCGAGGGGGCTACACCTTC,CASRARGGYTF
-,TRBJ2-5,-,TRBV7-3,TGTGCCAGCAGCCTCAGACAGCAAGAGACCCAGTACTTC,CASSLRQQETQYF
once,TRBJ2-3,-,TRBV7-2,TGTGCCAGCAGCTTGGAGCCCACAGATACGCAGTATTTT,CASSLEPTDTQYF
-,TRBJ1-1,-,TRBV6-5,TGTGCCAGCAGTTACTACAGAGTGAACACTGAAGCTTTCTTT,CASSYYRVNTEAFF
-,TRBJ1-2,-,TRBV7-2,TGTGCCAGCAGCTTCGATTCAGGGGCGTCTACCTATGGCTACACCTTC,CASSFDSGASTYGYTF
-,TRBJ2-3,TRBD2,TRBV6-4,TGTGCCAGCAGCCCGGGACTAGCGGGAGGGCCAGATACGCAGTATTTT,CASSPGLAGGPDTQYF
-,TRBJ2-1,TRBD2,TRBV9,TGTGCCAGCAGCGTAGGGACTAGCGGGAGGGGGACCTACAATGAGCAGTTCTTC,CASSVGTSGRGTYNEQFF
-,TRBJ2-1,-,TRBV27,TGTGCCAGCAGCTCAGCGGCCAGCTCCTACAATGAGCAGTTCTTC,CASSSAASSYNEQFF
-,TRBJ2-7,-,TRBV28,TGTGCCAGCAGTTTCTTTTCCTCTCTAGGCCCCTACGAGCAGTACTTC,CASSFFSSLGPYEQYF
-,TRBJ2-3,TRBD2,TRBV6-1,TGTGCCAGCACCCTCCTAGCGGGAGACACAGATACGCAGTATTTT,CASTLLAGDTDTQYF
-,TRBJ2-1,TRBD2,TRBV5-1,TGCGCCAGCAGCTTGGCCCCTGGACTAGCGGGAGTTGAGCAGTTCTTC,CASSLAPGLAGVEQFF
once,TRBJ1-2,-,TRBV6-1,TGTGCCAGCAGTGTAACTCCGGGAGGCAGGCAAGGGGCTGGCTACACCTTC,CASSVTPGGRQGAGYTF
once,TRBJ2-5,TRBD2,TRBV5-1,TGCGCCAGCATCCGGGGGACTAGCGGATTTCAAGAGACCCAGTACTTC,CASIRGTSGFQETQYF
-,TRBJ1-1,-,TRBV7-8,TGTGCCAGCAGCTTCGGGTGGATGAACACTGAAGCTTTCTTT,CASSFGWMNTEAFF
-,TRBJ2-2,-,TRBV10-2,TGCGCCAGCAGTGAGTCCCAGGGTGTGGGCACCGGGGAGCTGTTTTTT,CASSESQGVGTGELFF
-,TRBJ1-1,TRBD1,TRBV7-2,TGTGCCAGCAGCCTCGACAGGGAACGGGGCACTGAAGCTTTCTTT,CASSLDRERGTEAFF
-,TRBJ1-5,TRBD1,TRBV18,TGTGCCAGCTCCCCGGGACAGAATAATCAGCCCCAGCATTTT,CASSPGQNNQPQHF
-,TRBJ1-1,-,TRBV7-9,TGTTCCAGCTTGAGCGCTACGTTCTTGACTGAAGCTTTCTTT,CSSLSATFLTEAFF
-,TRBJ2-1,TRBD2,TRBV28,TGTGCCAGCAGTTCGGGACAGACGGGACTAGCGGGGTACAATGAGCAGTTCTTC,CASSSGQTGLAGYNEQFF
once,TRBJ2-1,-,TRBV11-3,TGTGCCAGCAGTAAGCGGGTTAGCTCCTACAATGAGCAGTTCTTC,CASSKRVSSYNEQFF
-,TRBJ2-1,TRBD2,TRBV6-5,TGTGCCAGCAGGCAGCGGGAAACCTACAATGAGCAGTTCTTC,CASRQRETYNEQFF
-,TRBJ2-1,TRBD2,TRBV28,TGTGCCAGCAGTCTAGCGGGAGGGCCGTTCAATGAGCAGTTCTTC,CASSLAGGPFNEQFF
-,TRBJ2-1,-,TRBV11-2,TGTGCCAGCAGCTTACGTGGCTTACAATACAATGAGCAGTTCTTC,CASSLRGLQYNEQFF
-,TRBJ1-5,-,TRBV5-6,TGTGCCAGCAGCTCCCTGGGGCGAAATCAGCCCCAGCATTTT,CASSSLGRNQPQHF
-,TRBJ1-2,TRBD1,TRBV13,TGTGCCAGCAGCTCCAACAGGGGCGGCTACACCTTC,CASSSNRGGYTF
-,TRBJ2-7,-,TRBV5-1,TGCGCCAGCAGCGGGGACACCAGCTACGAGCAGTACTTC,CASSGDTSYEQYF
-,TRBJ2-1,-,TRBV11-1,TGTGCCAGCAGCTCCTGGAGGGAGCGGGTATACAATGAGCAGTTCTTC,CASSSWRERVYNEQFF
medium-sized,TRBJ1-5,TRBD1,TRBV6-1,TGTGCCAGCAGTCATTTACAGGGGGCTTCGCAGCCCCAGCATTTT,CASSHLQGASQPQHF
few,TRBJ1-1,-,TRBV5-1,TGCGCCAGCAGCTTGGCTGGCATGAACACTGAAGCTTTCTTT,CASSLAGMNTEAFF
-,TRBJ1-2,-,TRBV10-3,TGTGCCATCAGTGAGGGAGTCCGGACTGTGAGCGGCTACACCTTC,CAISEGVRTVSGYTF
few,TRBJ2-5,TRBD2,TRBV5-1,TGCGCCAGCAGCGTGACTAGCGCTCAAGAGACCCAGTACTTC,CASSVTSAQETQYF
-,TRBJ1-2,-,TRBV29-1,TGCAGCGTTGAACCGGGGGACTATGGCTACACCTTC,CSVEPGDYGYTF